The 3 T cell receptor beta chains below all came from one sample that was sequenced in a study of CD8+CD57+ T cells in acquired aplastic anemia. All sequencing subjects had displayed CD8+CD57+ cell expansion on flow cytometry. Using genomic DNA as the template, TCR beta VDJ and CDR3 profiling was carried out. TCRdb independently ran MiXCR on the reads; one entry per CDR3 protein. The data contain about 200,000 distinct CDR3 sequences, about 60% of them singletons. Input material: sorted CD4+, CD8+, or CD8+CD57+ T cells (not recorded which) from PBMCs. The receptors come from a human donor with aplastic anemia.

V gene TRBV7-9 combines with J gene TRBJ2-5, with 10 bases fitting TRBD1. CDR3 size: 15 residues. From germline, CDR1 is SEHNR and CDR2 FQNEAQ (reference sequence). Germline trimming cut 5 bases from V and 4 bases from J; bases unmatched to any gene: 7. The CDR3 is CASSQWGQGLETQYF. The CDR3 DNA sequence: TGTGCCAGCAGCCAATGGGGACAGGGGTTAGAGACCCAGTACTTC.

The chain employs TRBV20-1 and TRBJ2-7, with 8 bases matching TRBD1. J gave up 2 bases and V 6 bases, and 18 bases lay outside the gene matches. Germline V CDR1 and CDR2: DFQATT, SNEGSKA (reference sequence). The CDR3 has 17 residues. The CDR3 region has the DNA TGCAGTGCCATCATAGTTCCCACAAGGACAGGGACCTACGAGCAGTACTTC. It codes for CSAIIVPTRTGTYEQYF.

This clonotype was picked up a small number of times. CDR3 bases: TGTGCCAGCAGTGAGAGACACTACGAGCAGTACTTC. Translation gives CASSERHYEQYF. The chain combines TRBV2 with TRBJ2-7, with unresolved D. Germline V CDR1 and CDR2: SNHLY, FYNNEI. The CDR3 runs 12 residues. Trimming took off 3 bases at V and 3 bases at J, with 6 bases between the two ends.